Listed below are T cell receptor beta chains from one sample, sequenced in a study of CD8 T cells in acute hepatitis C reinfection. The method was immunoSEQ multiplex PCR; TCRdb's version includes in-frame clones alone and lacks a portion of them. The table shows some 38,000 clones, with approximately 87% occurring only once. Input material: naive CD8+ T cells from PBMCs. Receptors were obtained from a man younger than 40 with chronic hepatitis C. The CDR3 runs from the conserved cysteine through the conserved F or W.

CDR3aa: CASSFRRESYEQYF
v_gene: TRBV27

CDR3aa: CASSPVEGNTEAFF
v_gene: TRBV7-8

CDR3aa: CATSRDRDNTLLLDEKLFF
v_gene: TRBV15

CDR3aa: CSVWWTEAFF
v_gene: TRBV29-1

CDR3aa: CASISFGTGTDTQYF
v_gene: TRBV5-8

CDR3aa: CASRGRVNEKLFF
v_gene: TRBV2

CDR3aa: CASSITGPINTEAFF
v_gene: TRBV27

CDR3aa: CASSETSVPHEQFF
v_gene: TRBV10-2

CDR3aa: CASSGLAGYNEQFF
v_gene: TRBV10-2

CDR3aa: CASGIQGNGGEAFF
v_gene: TRBV27

CDR3aa: CASSLGPGQLNTEAFF
v_gene: TRBV5-4

CDR3aa: CASSPPTGIIYEQYF
v_gene: TRBV4-3

CDR3aa: CASSGTGANEQFF
v_gene: TRBV5-1

CDR3aa: CASTEWDRGTDTQYF
v_gene: TRBV18